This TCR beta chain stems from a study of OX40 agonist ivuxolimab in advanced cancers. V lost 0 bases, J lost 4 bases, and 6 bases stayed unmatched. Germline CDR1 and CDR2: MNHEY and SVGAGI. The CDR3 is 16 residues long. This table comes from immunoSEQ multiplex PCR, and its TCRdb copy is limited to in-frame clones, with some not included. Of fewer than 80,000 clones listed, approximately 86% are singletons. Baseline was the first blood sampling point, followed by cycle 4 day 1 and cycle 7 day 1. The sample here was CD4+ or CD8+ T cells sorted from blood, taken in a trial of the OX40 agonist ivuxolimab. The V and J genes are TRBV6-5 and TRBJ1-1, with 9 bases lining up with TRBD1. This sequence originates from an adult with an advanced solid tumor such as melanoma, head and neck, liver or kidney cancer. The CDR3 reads CASSYSATGGGTEAFF. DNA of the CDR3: TGTGCCAGCAGTTACTCGGCGACAGGGGGGGGCACTGAAGCTTTCTTT.